The sample holds many counts of the clone carrying this T cell receptor beta chain. The data originate from a study of CD8+CD57+ T cells in acquired aplastic anemia. Overall study: When averaged, DNA from sorted CD4+ and CD8+ cells came to 3 to 3.5 ug.

CDR3 length equals 18 residues. The V gene's germline CDR1 is SGDLS and CDR2 YYNGEE. Trimming at V came to 0 bases and at J to 2 bases, leaving 9 bases not matched to a gene. Profiling of TCR beta VDJ combinations and CDR3 sequences used genomic DNA as template. TCRdb reprocessed the reads with MiXCR, giving one entry per CDR3 protein. Seen here are about 81,000 distinct CDR3 sequences, under 50% observed once, and the top ten hold approximately 61%. The sequenced material came from sorted CD4+, CD8+, or CD8+CD57+ T cells (not recorded which) from PBMCs. This clonotype was sampled from a human donor in good health, serving as a control. V usage is TRBV9 and J usage is TRBJ2-3, with 10 bases that match TRBD2. The CDR3 nucleotides are TGTGCCAGCAGCGTAGACGAGGGCCTAGCGGGGGACACAGATACGCAGTATTTT. This encodes CASSVDEGLAGDTDTQYF.